This TCR beta chain was recovered during a study of blood T cell repertoires in COVID-19 (dated by TCRdb to 2018 to 2020). A note on the overall study: Samples covering the acute and convalescent phases of COVID-19 were provided by collaborators in the United States, Italy and Spain. Sample metadata almost always included a de-identified subject ID, COVID-19 status, age in years and sex. Where HLA class I and class II types were available, the types were taken from metadata supplied by the sample provider, not from assay-based typing. The material from the prospective study consisted of cDNA or gDNA derived from T cells, B-cell-depleted T cells, or PBMCs. The dataset comprised deeply sampled blood TCRbeta repertoires from subjects exposed to, actively infected with, or recovered from COVID-19. The repertoires were released in a freely available public database intended as a resource for research on the immune response to SARS-CoV-2. Samples were obtained from the ongoing ImmuneRACE study (first 160 participants) and from approximately 1,200 subjects provided by 6 global collaborators. Findings and caveats that apply to the study as a whole: How much clinical and demographic metadata was included differed by source and by participant, and the metadata was provided uncurated.

One collaborating source in Seattle enrolled patients while the patients were actively infected and followed the patients over time throughout the course of disease. Collaborating institutions collected whole blood in K2EDTA tubes following their own protocols. For TCRbeta analysis, collaborators shipped samples in one of three forms: frozen whole blood, isolated PBMCs, or DNA extracted from either of those sample types. For this chain, trimming is 3 bases at the V end and 6 bases at the J end, and the number of junction bases without a gene match is 1. Via the germline V gene, CDR1 is SGHTA and CDR2 FQGTGA. From the cysteine through the phenylalanine, the CDR3 covers 14 amino acids. Just CDR3 DNA is preserved here, 42 bases in frame from base 1. TCRbeta CDR3 regions were amplified from genomic DNA using the immunoSEQ Assay, a bias-controlled multiplex PCR. The paper's data handling went like this. The number of nucleated cells in each sample was estimated from the amplification of reference gene primers within the assay. Sequence reads were collapsed and filtered to measure the absolute abundance of every unique TCRbeta CDR3 rearrangement. For each sample, productive Simpson clonality was calculated by taking the square root of Simpson's diversity index across productive rearrangements. TCRdb retrieved this table from immuneACCESS and kept in-frame rearrangements only. Not all clones are present; in checked studies, unresolved V genes account for under half, and no reason is known for the remainder. The DNA was the basis for D and trimming; V, J and clone size are from that table. The sample data list about 200,000 clones, and about 88% of these were observed just once. The ten largest account for roughly a sixth of the sample.

On this clone itself: What this receptor recognizes is not known. Since a much larger clone is just one base distant, this may be a read error.

The chain was built from TRBV7-3 and TRBJ2-7, and 14 bases in between align with TRBD2. Material: peripheral blood. This receptor was taken from a man between 50 and 59 years old with COVID-19, enrolled during active disease. CDR3 loop: CASSLGTSGSEQYF. Here is the DNA: TGTGCCAGCAGCTTGGGGACTAGCGGGAGCGAGCAGTACTTC.